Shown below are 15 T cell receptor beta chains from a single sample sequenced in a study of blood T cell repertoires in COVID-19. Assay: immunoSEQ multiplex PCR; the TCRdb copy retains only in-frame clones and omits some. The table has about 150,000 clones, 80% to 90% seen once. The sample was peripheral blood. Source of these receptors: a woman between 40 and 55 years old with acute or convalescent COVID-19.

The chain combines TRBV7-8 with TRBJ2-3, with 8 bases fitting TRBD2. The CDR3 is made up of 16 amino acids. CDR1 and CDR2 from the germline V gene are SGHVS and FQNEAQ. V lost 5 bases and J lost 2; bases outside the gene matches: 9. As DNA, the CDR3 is TGTGCCAGCAGCATTAGCGGGGCGCACAACACAGATACGCAGTATTTT. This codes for CASSISGAHNTDTQYF. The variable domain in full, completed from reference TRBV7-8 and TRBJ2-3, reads GAGVSQSPRYKVAKRGQDVALRCDPISGHVSLFWYQQALGQGPEFLTYFQNEAQLDKSGLPSDRFFAERPEGSVSTLKIQRTQQEDSAVYLCASSISGAHNTDTQYFGPGTRLTVL.

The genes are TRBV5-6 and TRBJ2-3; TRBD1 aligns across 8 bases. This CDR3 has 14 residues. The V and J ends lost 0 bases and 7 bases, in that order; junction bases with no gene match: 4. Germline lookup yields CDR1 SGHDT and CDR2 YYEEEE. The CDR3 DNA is TGTGCCAGCAGCTTGGCAGGGGGCGTTTATACGCAGTATTTT. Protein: CASSLAGGVYTQYF. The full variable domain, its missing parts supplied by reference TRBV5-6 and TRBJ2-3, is DAGVTQSPTHLIKTRGQQVTLRCSPKSGHDTVSWYQQALGQGPQFIFQYYEEEERQRGNFPDRFSGHQFPNYSSELNVNALLLGDSALYLCASSLAGGVYTQYFGPGTRLTVL.

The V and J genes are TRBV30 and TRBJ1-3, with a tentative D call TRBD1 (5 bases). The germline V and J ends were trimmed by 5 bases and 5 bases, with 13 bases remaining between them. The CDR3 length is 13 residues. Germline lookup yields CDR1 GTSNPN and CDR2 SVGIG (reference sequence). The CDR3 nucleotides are TGTGCCTGGGCCGACAGTAATCGAAACACCATATATTTT. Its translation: CAWADSNRNTIYF.

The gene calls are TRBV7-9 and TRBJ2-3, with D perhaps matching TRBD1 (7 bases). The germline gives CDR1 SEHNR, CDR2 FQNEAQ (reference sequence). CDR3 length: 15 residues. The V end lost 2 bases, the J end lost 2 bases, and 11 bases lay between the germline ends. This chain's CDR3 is CASSLWRGLTDTQYF. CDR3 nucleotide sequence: TGTGCCAGCAGCTTATGGAGGGGGCTCACAGATACGCAGTATTTT.

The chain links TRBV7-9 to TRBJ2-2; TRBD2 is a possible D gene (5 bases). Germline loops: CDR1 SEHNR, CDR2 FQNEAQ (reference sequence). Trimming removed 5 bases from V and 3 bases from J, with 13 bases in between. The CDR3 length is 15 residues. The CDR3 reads CASSRHGGDTGELFF. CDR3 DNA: TGTGCCAGCAGCCGCCACGGAGGCGACACCGGGGAGCTGTTTTTT.

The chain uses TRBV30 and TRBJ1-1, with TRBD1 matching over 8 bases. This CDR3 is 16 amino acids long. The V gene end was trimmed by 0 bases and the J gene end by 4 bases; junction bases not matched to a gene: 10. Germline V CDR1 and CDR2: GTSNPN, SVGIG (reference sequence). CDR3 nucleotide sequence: TGTGCCTGGAGTGTAACAGGGGGTCATTCGGGCACTGAAGCTTTCTTT. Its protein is CAWSVTGGHSGTEAFF. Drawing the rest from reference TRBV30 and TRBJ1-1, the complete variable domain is SQTIHQWPATLVQPVGSPLSLECTVEGTSNPNLYWYRQAAGRGLQLLFYSVGIGQISSEVPQNLSASRPQDRQFILSSKKLLLSDSGFYLCAWSVTGGHSGTEAFFGQGTRLTVV.

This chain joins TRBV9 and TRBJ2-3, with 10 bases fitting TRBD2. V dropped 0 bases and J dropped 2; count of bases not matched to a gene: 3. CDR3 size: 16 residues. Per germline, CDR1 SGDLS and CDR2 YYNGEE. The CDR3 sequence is CASSVDSGGPTDTQYF. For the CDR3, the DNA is TGTGCCAGCAGCGTAGATAGCGGGGGGCCCACAGATACGCAGTATTTT.

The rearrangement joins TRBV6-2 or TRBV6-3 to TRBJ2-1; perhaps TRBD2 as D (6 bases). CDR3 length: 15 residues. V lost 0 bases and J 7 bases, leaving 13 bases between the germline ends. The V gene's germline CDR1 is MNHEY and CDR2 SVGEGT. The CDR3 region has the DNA TGTGCCAGCAGTTACTCCCGAGGGGCGGGGAATGAGCAGTTCTTC. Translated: CASSYSRGAGNEQFF.

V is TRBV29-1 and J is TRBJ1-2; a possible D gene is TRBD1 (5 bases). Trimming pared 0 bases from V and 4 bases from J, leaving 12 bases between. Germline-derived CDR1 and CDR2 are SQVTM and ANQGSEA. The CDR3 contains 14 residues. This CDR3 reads CSVEDRGGIYGYTF. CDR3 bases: TGCAGCGTTGAAGATCGGGGGGGTATCTATGGCTACACCTTC.

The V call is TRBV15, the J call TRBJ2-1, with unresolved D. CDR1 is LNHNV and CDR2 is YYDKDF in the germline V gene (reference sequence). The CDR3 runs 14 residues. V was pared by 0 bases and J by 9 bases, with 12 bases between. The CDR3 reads CATSRDSTVGEQFF. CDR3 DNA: TGTGCCACCAGCAGAGATTCTACCGTTGGTGAGCAGTTCTTC.

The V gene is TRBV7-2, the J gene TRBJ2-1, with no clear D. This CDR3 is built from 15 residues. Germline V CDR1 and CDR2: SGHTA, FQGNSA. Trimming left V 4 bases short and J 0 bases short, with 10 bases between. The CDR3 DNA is TGTGCCAGCAGCTCGGAACAGAACTCCTACAATGAGCAGTTCTTC. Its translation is CASSSEQNSYNEQFF.

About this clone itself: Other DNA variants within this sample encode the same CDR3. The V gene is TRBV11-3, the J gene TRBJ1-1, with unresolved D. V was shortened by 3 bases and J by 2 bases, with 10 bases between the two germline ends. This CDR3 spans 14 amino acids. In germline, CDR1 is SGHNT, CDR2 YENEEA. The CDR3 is CASSLRGGNTEAFF. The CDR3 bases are TGTGCCAGCAGCTTGCGAGGAGGAAACACTGAAGCTTTCTTT.

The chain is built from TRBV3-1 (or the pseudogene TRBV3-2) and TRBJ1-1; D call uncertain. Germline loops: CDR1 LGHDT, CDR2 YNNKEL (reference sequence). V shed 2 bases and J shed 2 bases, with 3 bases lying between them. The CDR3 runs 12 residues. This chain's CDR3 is CASSQPNTEAFF. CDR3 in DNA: TGTGCCAGCAGCCAACCAAACACTGAAGCTTTCTTT.

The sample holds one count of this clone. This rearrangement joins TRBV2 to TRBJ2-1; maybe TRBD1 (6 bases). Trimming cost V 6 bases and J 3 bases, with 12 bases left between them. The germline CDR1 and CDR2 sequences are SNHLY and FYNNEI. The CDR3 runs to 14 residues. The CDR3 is CASRAGTFYNEQFF. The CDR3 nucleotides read TGTGCCAGCAGGGCCGGGACATTCTACAATGAGCAGTTCTTC.

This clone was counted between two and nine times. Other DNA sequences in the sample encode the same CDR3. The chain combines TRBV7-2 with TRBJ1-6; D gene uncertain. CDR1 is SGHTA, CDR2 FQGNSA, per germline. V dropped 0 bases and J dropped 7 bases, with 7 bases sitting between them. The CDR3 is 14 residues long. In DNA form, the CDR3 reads TGTGCCAGCAGCTTAGCAGCGGGGAATTCACCCCTCCACTTT. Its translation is CASSLAAGNSPLHF. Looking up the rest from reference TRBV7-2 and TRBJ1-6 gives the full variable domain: GAGVSQSPSNKVTEKGKDVELRCDPISGHTALYWYRQSLGQGLEFLIYFQGNSAPDKSGLPSDRFSAERTGGSVSTLTIQRTQQEDSAVYLCASSLAAGNSPLHFGNGTRLTVT.